The subject of this entry is one T cell receptor (beta chain). What this receptor recognizes is not known. The sample holds no much larger clone one base away, and base qualities are not on file. This entry comes from a study of cytotoxic CD8 clonotypes in ibrutinib-treated CLL (dated by TCRdb to 2020 to 2022). With regard to the full study: The cohort included some 14 treatment-naive and about a dozen relapsed/refractory patients; about 18 were IGHV unmutated. All remission and progressive disease samples were collected while patients were still receiving ibrutinib. Cryopreserved peripheral blood mononuclear cells were obtained before treatment, at response, and at either sustained remission or disease progression. On average, each sample had hundreds of thousands of productive templates and approximately 89,000 productive rearrangements. Responses were partial in 24 patients and complete in 2; after median about 68 months follow-up, roughly 14 stayed in remission and 12 progressed. Of the roughly 90 participants in the trial, 20 to 30 had longitudinal samples available. Samples at response were collected after a median of roughly 13 months of treatment, with a range of about 6 to 36 months. What the authors observed across the whole study: An increase in clonality was observed at ibrutinib response, with clonality remaining stable during sustained remission and falling back toward baseline at progression. Public clonotypes were found to be uncommon and were observed to contract or remain stable during treatment; the increase in clonality was shown to reflect expansion of private clonotypes at ibrutinib response. Lymph node repertoires were not examined, and the timing of sampling was not matched between patients in sustained remission and those whose disease progressed. Baseline clonality was found to be higher than that of age-matched healthy donors and was strongly correlated with circulating CD8+ T-cell counts.

A MiSeq instrument was used for deep resolution sequencing, which targeted depths ranging from 1 in 1 million up to 1 in 200,000 T cells, with coverage averaging 10x for each clonotype. The immunoSEQ hsTCRB Kit was used to generate TCR beta libraries. In the paper's pipeline: The data were analyzed with ImmunoSEQ Analyzer and ImmunoSEQ Data Assistant, and V, D and J gene assignments followed IMGT definitions. Clonality, which ranges from 0 to 1, was calculated as one minus the normalized Shannon entropy of productive rearrangement frequencies. Only overrepresented clonotypes making up at least 0.05% of the repertoire of each patient were included in the public clonotype analysis. About a dozen age-matched healthy donor repertoires from immuneACCESS were used as controls for clonality. TCRdb's version of the immuneACCESS table is confined to in-frame rearrangements and falls short of the full clone set. An unresolved V gene accounts for under half of the shortfall where checked; the remainder is of unknown origin. V and J calls and clone size come straight from that table; D and trimming were deduced from the DNA. The sample has 150,000 or so clones on record, approximately 90% of them singletons. Over 2.5% of the sample goes to the ten largest clones.

The CDR3 has 14 amino acids, counting the end cysteine and phenylalanine. CDR3 DNA only is kept here, 42 bases in frame from base 1. The junction carries 12 bases between V and J, which are trimmed by 3 bases and 2 bases respectively. The germline V gene supplies CDR1 SQVTM and CDR2 ANQGSEA. The time point label, as the study defines it: progressive disease on ibrutinib. Roughly 2.2 micrograms of genomic DNA were extracted from cryopreserved PBMCs for TCR beta library preparation. Longitudinal blood samples from CLL patients on ibrutinib monotherapy were analyzed using high-throughput TCR beta sequencing. The patients took part in an open-label, single-center phase 2 trial of ibrutinib monotherapy.

The sequencing used PBMCs, collected at disease progression, from a patient treated with ibrutinib. This TCR was sampled from a human donor with chronic lymphocytic leukemia. The receptor chain draws on TRBV29-1 and TRBJ2-3; the D gene remains uncertain. The nucleotides read TGCAGCGTTGACAGGACCCAGACCACAGATACGCAGTATTTT. Translation gives CSVDRTQTTDTQYF.